This TCR beta chain was documented in a study of cytomegalovirus exposure and HLA in healthy donors (dated by TCRdb to the late 2010s). With respect to the entire study: According to an earlier analysis of around 600 of the donors, some 180 million T cells yielded 90 million to 140 million unique TCR beta sequences and around 280 Gb of sequence data. An early release that covered fewer than 750 HLA-typed donors contained approximately 300 gigabases of sequencing data and 65 million to 100 million unique TCR sequences. A separate validation cohort of some 130 different subjects was used in addition to the roughly 720-subject first cohort. Both class I and class II loci were covered by HLA typing, at four-digit resolution. Donor age, sex, ethnicity and CMV serostatus were compiled alongside the repertoire data. Four to six DR-DQ haplotypes were handled as single units for association and clustering, since linkage in the cohort was strong. To predict cytomegalovirus infection status, the study brought together high-throughput TCR immunosequencing, statistical association of individual TCRs with disease status, and machine learning. Typing coverage differed by locus: A, B, C, DRB1 and DQB1 were typed in roughly 620-640 donors, DQA1 in 500 to 550, DPA1 in around 610, and DPB1 in about 450. In an earlier analysis of 500 to 650 of the donors, high-throughput TCR beta sequencing was used to judge whether each TCR beta V gene segment behaved as functional or pseudogenic. Of the 350 to 450 genotyped donors, 65% to 90% were placed in the genetic ancestry cluster associated with self-reported Caucasian donors. The later analysis used no new phenotypic data to find candidate immune exposures, relying instead on TCR beta sequences and their occurrence across donors. The aim of the study was to test whether cataloging public T cell receptors could identify signatures of past pathogen exposure. A later analysis re-examined previously published TCR beta repertoires from roughly 720 donors and added high-resolution HLA genotyping to investigate patterns of TCR occurrence. All discovery cohort repertoires had been generated using a single sequencing platform. A later genetic analysis took genome-wide SNP genotypes for about 55% of the 666 donors and used that subset as a discovery cohort. On average, around 230,000 unique TCR beta nucleotide sequences were sequenced per donor among several hundred genotyped donors of the cohort, with roughly 18% of those sequences being non-productive. The study profiled the T cell repertoires of about 720 subjects by immunosequencing and related them to cytomegalovirus serostatus. Broad study findings and their caveats: When HLA alleles, especially DR and DQ, strongly co-occurred, attributing TCR associations to individual alleles was difficult. Three of the identified cytomegalovirus-associated TCR beta chains were confirmed in vitro to be specific for cytomegalovirus antigens. Because HLA typing was missing for some donors at each locus, association tests included only the typed subset. In a later analysis, HLA-associated TCR beta chains showed more clonal expansion and lower generation probabilities than non-associated chains that were equally common. In a later analysis, over 15,000 TCR beta sequences were associated with specific HLA alleles at a false discovery rate of 0.05. A later analysis found that TCR association rates varied across HLA loci, with DRB1 alleles showing the most associated TCRs and HLA-C alleles the fewest. Some IMGT-functional V segments, including TRBV6-2 and TRBV6-3, could not be distinguished by the 87-base-pair reads and were therefore excluded. The study listed 150 to 200 TCR beta chains as associated with cytomegalovirus. About 17 rarely observed V segments, including chromosome 9 orphons, were excluded from the earlier analysis of several hundred of the donors because counts were too low. The classifier was reported to diagnose cytomegalovirus status with high specificity and sensitivity in both the original and validation cohorts. The sequencing pipeline was judged likely to have produced a cluster of highly shared sequence variants as a technical artifact. Presence/absence analyses assumed roughly uniform sequencing depth across donors, an assumption that may not hold. Broadly in line with IMGT annotations, most TCR beta V segments showed up in productive rearrangements about 87% or about 30% of the time in an earlier analysis of 450 to 600 of the donors. A later analysis found that most CMV-associated TCR beta chains appeared HLA-restricted, with HLA associations seemingly driven largely by CMV exposure. The authors suggested that the approach could potentially be generalized to other disease states and immunological phenotypes. A further reported finding was that TCR beta sequences accurately predicted the HLA-A and HLA-B alleles for most subjects in the first cohort. The only immune exposure information available for the cohort was CMV serostatus. A later genetic analysis reported fewer N-insertions in productive TCRs among donors in an Asian-associated ancestry cluster than the roughly 700-donor mean. Correlated functional status among segregating V segments might be attributable to linkage disequilibrium, but an unknown experimental factor could not be ruled out. Most TCR sequences were seen in very few donors, while some public TCRs were found in many individuals. An association between a missense DCLRE1C variant and V-gene and J-gene trimming of TCR beta chains was found in a later genetic analysis and replicated in an independent cohort. Several of the top co-occurrence clusters appeared to be linked to parvovirus B19, influenza, CMV and Epstein-Barr virus, according to a later analysis. This cohort had only TCR beta chains sequenced, and the lack of alpha or paired-chain data limited which features could be detected.

A note on this clone: Its antigen has not been determined. Base qualities were left out, and no much larger clone turns up one base away.

The cohort comprised 670 or so healthy bone marrow donors. At the time of sampling, every cohort member was nominally healthy, though immune exposures that went unrecorded were likely present. The donor tested CMV seronegative, placing the donor among the 350 to 400 seronegative members of the cohort. Every donor gave a peripheral blood sample, and the peripheral blood mononuclear cells from that sample were used for TCR beta sequencing. Genomic DNA extraction from the blood cell samples was performed with the Qiagen DNeasy Blood Extraction Kit. Receptors were amplified or captured by the immunoSEQ multiplex PCR assay. For the multiplex PCR, a mixture combining 60 forward primers for TCR Vbeta segments and 13 reverse primers for TCR Jbeta segments was used. Amplification of the CDR3 region of rearranged TCR beta genes was performed with a multiplex PCR assay on genomic DNA. The amplified TCR beta libraries were sequenced on the Illumina HiSeq System as 87-base-pair reads. From the authors' description of their analysis: A later analysis tallied 75 million to 95 million unique TCR beta chains across the approximately 670 repertoires, and around 10 million of those chains were shared by two or more donors. To remove PCR and sequencing errors, raw reads were error-corrected and collapsed into unique sequences using a nearest-neighbor algorithm that merged closely related sequences. To assign V, D and J gene segments, CDR3 sequences were aligned to IMGT reference sequences. For a sequence to be retained, at least a six-nucleotide match to both a V gene segment and a J gene segment was required. Rearrangements were classified as productive when the CDR3 lacked stop codons and remained in frame with V and J, and all other rearrangements were classified as non-productive. CDR3 was defined according to IMGT convention as the region running from the second conserved V-encoded cysteine to the conserved J-encoded phenylalanine. In an earlier analysis of 550 to 650 of the donors, sequences lacking an unambiguous match to a single V gene segment were excluded. In an earlier analysis of approximately 590 of the donors, V segments were called functional above 56.7% productive rearrangements and were called segregating when the between-donor standard deviation exceeded 5%. A statistical classification framework was built for diagnosing cytomegalovirus status from the catalog of TCR beta chain sequences. V and J gene assignment, in a later analysis, came from comparing TCR nucleotide sequences with IMGT/GENE-DB human TR gene sequences. A later analysis assigned CDR3 sequences and most-parsimonious VDJ recombination scenarios with the TCRdist pipeline. In a later analysis, every TCR beta chain was defined by the combination of its CDR3 amino acid sequence and its V-gene family, and reads without a unique V-gene family were dropped. As a way to deal with suspected cross-contamination and a sequencing artifact, a later analysis dropped 450 to 600 nucleotide sequences that were highly shared and had low generation probability. In a later analysis, a clonal expansion index for each public chain was calculated from normalized within-repertoire ranks of inferred template counts. A later analysis computed generation probabilities with a VDJ recombination model fitted to out-of-frame rearrangements, and checked the results against IGoR. In a later analysis, hypergeometric tests were used to score TCR-TCR, TCR-HLA and TCR-CMV co-occurrence, with a repertoire-size bias correction applied to TCR pairs. A later analysis estimated false discovery rates by permuting HLA or CMV assignments 20 times. A later analysis grouped co-occurring TCRs with DBSCAN, adding TCRdist sequence similarity when clustering within HLA-allele-positive subsets. For co-occurrence clustering, repertoires with fewer than 30,000 or more than 120,000 public chains were excluded, along with roughly five repertoires with anomalous nucleotide sharing. Drawn from immuneACCESS, this table holds only the in-frame rearrangements with V and J called that TCRdb kept. Clones are partly lost; checked studies trace under half to an unresolved V gene and leave the rest unexplained. The DNA gave D and trimming, while V, J and clone size come from that table. Within this sample are about 150,000 clones, with around a tenth of them counted one time only. The top ten clonotypes cover approximately 1.8% of the sample.

CDR3 length: 12 amino acids, cysteine to phenylalanine. Only CDR3 DNA remains: 36 bases, in frame from the first base. For CDR1 and CDR2, the germline V gene lists SQVTM and ANQGSEA. V is shortened by 5 bases, J by 1 base, and the region joining them spans 8 bases. The receptor chain draws on TRBV29-1 and TRBJ1-1, with an unclear D gene assignment. The TCR was taken from a male donor in good health and CMV-seronegative. Specimen: PBMCs. The bases read TGCAGCGTTTACAGAACGAACACTGAAGCTTTCTTT. Translated, this gives CSVYRTNTEAFF.